This TCR beta chain was captured by sequencing in a study of Ad26.COV2.S vaccination and SARS-CoV-2 variants. General observations from the study: Possible underestimation of total T cell responses by the TCR breadth and depth analyses was noted.

Stated treatment: roughly 19 received Ad26.COV2.S at low or high dose, single or two shots; 5 received placebo; per-sample allocation not given. Sampling was performed 63 days after the first vaccine or placebo injection. The individual, an adult aged 18-55 years, was a donor in Boston. CDR3 length equals 11 residues. Per germline, CDR1 MNHNY and CDR2 SVGAGI (reference sequence). V lost 5 bases to trimming and J lost 11 bases, with 12 bases between them. Note on this clone: Its target is unknown.

The data were produced by immunoSEQ multiplex PCR, yet TCRdb's version contains in-frame clones alone and is incomplete. The sample lists about 350,000 clones, about 88% occurring once. The source was peripheral blood, collected in a trial of Ad26.COV2.S vaccine versus placebo. This receptor was obtained from a person between 18 and 59 years old who received the Ad26.COV2.S COVID-19 vaccine or a placebo. The rearrangement joins TRBV6-6 to TRBJ1-1; D call uncertain. CDR3: CASSQSLGAFF. DNA of the CDR3: TGTGCCAGCAGTCAGAGTCTGGGGGCTTTCTTT.